Following are 17 T cell receptor beta chains from one sample sequenced in a study of shared clonotypes between healthy human individuals. Libraries were prepared by immunoSEQ multiplex PCR; TCRdb keeps only in-frame clonotypes and omits some of them. The sample lists some 900,000 clones; approximately 80% were seen once. Sequences were obtained from memory CD4+ T cells sorted from blood. Specified subset: CD45RA-negative fraction. These receptor sequences come from a young man in good health.

This clone was detected once. The rearrangement uses TRBV19 and TRBJ1-2, with TRBD1 as a possible D gene (6 bases). V was shortened by 2 bases and J by 4 bases, with 20 bases between the two germline ends. This CDR3 has 17 residues. The germline V gene encodes CDR1 LNHDA and CDR2 SQIVND (reference sequence). Here the CDR3 reads CASSILPGAGGLYGYTF. DNA of the CDR3: TGTGCCAGTAGTATATTGCCAGGGGCTGGGGGCCTCTATGGCTACACCTTC.

V gene TRBV21-1 combines with J gene TRBJ2-7. TRBV21-1 is recorded as a pseudogene. The CDR3 has 14 residues. Written as DNA, the CDR3 is TGTGCCAGCAGCAAAGGGACGCTACGGGACGAGCAGTACTTC. Its protein product is CASSKGTLRDEQYF.

This chain connects TRBV5-6 to TRBJ2-2, with D perhaps TRBD2 (5 bases). This CDR3 is 14 amino acids long. The V end lost 2 bases, the J end lost 2 bases, and 7 bases lay between the germline ends. Germline V gene data show CDR1 as SGHDT and CDR2 as YYEEEE. In nucleotides, the CDR3 is TGTGCCAGCAGCTTAGCGGCTAACACCGGGGAGCTGTTTTTT. Protein sequence: CASSLAANTGELFF.

The chain uses TRBV4-3 and TRBJ2-6; no definite D call. Germline V gives CDR1 LGHNA, CDR2 YSLEER. V was clipped by 0 bases and J by 0 bases, with 9 bases between them. The CDR3 is 17 amino acids. This CDR3 is CASSQDLDGSGANVLTF. CDR3 nucleotide sequence: TGCGCCAGCAGCCAAGATCTGGACGGCTCTGGGGCCAACGTCCTGACTTTC.

Here the CDR3 DNA reads TGTGCCAGTAGTTGGACAGGGGGCAGAGTGGAAAATCAGCCCCAGCATTTT. Residues: CASSWTGGRVENQPQHF. The chain recombines TRBV19 with TRBJ1-5; TRBD1 aligns across 11 bases. This CDR3 region has 17 residues. The J segment lost 4 bases and the V segment lost 5 bases, leaving 10 bases of the junction unmatched. Germline loops: CDR1 LNHDA, CDR2 SQIVND (reference sequence).

This chain joins TRBV12-5 and TRBJ2-7; D assignment may be TRBD1 or TRBD2 (6 bases each). Per the germline V gene, CDR1 is LGHNT and CDR2 is FRNRAP. The V end was cut by 5 bases, the J end by 4 bases, with 15 bases between. CDR3 length equals 14 residues. CDR3 sequence: CASGPRGAGYEQYF. CDR3 coding DNA: TGTGCTAGTGGTCCTAGGGGGGCGGGGTACGAGCAGTACTTC.

Note on this clone: Other nucleotide sequences in the sample specify the same CDR3. CDR3 sequence: CASSPPGSGGFYEQYF. The CDR3 bases are TGTGCCAGCTCACCACCCGGGTCAGGCGGCTTTTACGAGCAGTACTTC. The chain is built from TRBV18 and TRBJ2-7, with no clear D. CDR3 length equals 16 residues. Trimming stripped 0 bases from V and 4 bases from J, with 16 bases between. Per the germline V gene, CDR1 is KGHSH and CDR2 is LQKENI.

The rearrangement uses TRBV27 and TRBJ2-2; D uncertain. The CDR3 is 13 amino acids. Per germline, CDR1 MNHEY and CDR2 SMNVEV (reference sequence). The V and J ends lost 2 bases and 8 bases respectively, with 9 bases between them. The CDR3 reads CASSLIGFGELFF. DNA for the CDR3: TGTGCCAGCAGTTTAATCGGTTTTGGGGAGCTGTTTTTT.

This clone was recorded a few times. The V gene is TRBV29-1, the J gene TRBJ1-1; D is uncertain. This CDR3 contains 12 residues. V was trimmed by 7 bases and J by 5 bases, leaving 14 bases between them. The V gene's germline CDR1 is SQVTM and CDR2 ANQGSEA. The CDR3 coding sequence is TGCAGCGCAGGATCGTGGCAGACTGAAGCTTTCTTT. Protein product: CSAGSWQTEAFF.

V is TRBV5-5 and J is TRBJ2-5; 7 bases agree with TRBD1. The V and J ends lost 0 bases and 5 bases, in that order; junction bases with no gene match: 7. The CDR3 length is 15 residues. Germline CDR1 is SGHKS and CDR2 is YYEKEE (reference sequence). In DNA form, the CDR3 reads TGTGCCAGCAGCTTGGATACAGGGGCTGGGGAGACCCAGTACTTC. This translates into CASSLDTGAGETQYF.

Worth noting for this clone: Germline is not matched at one junction end, which may reflect a read error. The chain employs TRBV7-7 and TRBJ2-5, with D possibly TRBD2 on 6 matching bases. Germline CDR1 and CDR2: SSHAT and FNYEAQ (reference sequence). The CDR3 sequence is 15 residues long. The chain's CDR3 is CASSETGTSQETQYF. The DNA for the CDR3 is TGTGCTAGCAGCGAAACCGGGACTTCTCAAGAGACCCAGTACTTC.

V is TRBV11-2 and J is TRBJ2-2; tentatively, D is TRBD2 (5 bases). Per the germline V gene, CDR1 is SGHAT and CDR2 is FQNNGV. CDR3 length: 13 amino acids. V lost 6 bases, J lost 3 bases, and 8 bases lay in between. CDR3 DNA: TGTGCCAGCAGAGGGCGGGACACCGGGGAGCTGTTTTTT. Its translation: CASRGRDTGELFF.

The chain is built from TRBV5-1 and TRBJ1-2, with unresolved D. The ends were cut back, 2 bases at V and 8 bases at J, with 13 bases in the middle. Germline CDR1 and CDR2: SGHRS and YFSETQ. The CDR3 runs to 13 residues. This CDR3 is CASSFDILEGYTF. For the CDR3, the DNA is TGCGCCAGCAGCTTCGACATCCTCGAAGGCTACACCTTC.

CDR3 in DNA: TGTGCCAGCTCACCGAGGAGAGGGGACACCGGGGAGCTGTTTTTT. Translation gives CASSPRRGDTGELFF. This rearrangement joins TRBV18 to TRBJ2-2, with D perhaps assigned TRBD1 or TRBD2 (5 bases each). The ends were cut back, 3 bases at V and 3 bases at J, with 11 bases in the middle. This CDR3 is built from 15 residues. In germline, CDR1 is KGHSH, CDR2 LQKENI.

This clone was recorded only once. The chain links TRBV10-2 to TRBJ2-7; D remains ambiguous. Germline values: CDR1 WSHSY, CDR2 SAAADI. Trimming cost V 10 bases and J 3 bases, with 13 bases left between them. The CDR3 has 12 residues. In nucleotides, the CDR3 is TGCGCCACCGAGGACCGACTCTACGAGCAGTACTTC. This sequence encodes CATEDRLYEQYF.

This chain joins TRBV4-3 and TRBJ2-3; no reliable D call. V lost 0 bases, J lost 4 bases, and 8 bases lay in between. CDR3 length: 14 amino acids. Germline assignment: CDR1 LGHNA and CDR2 YSLEER. CDR3 sequence: CASSQERSADTQYF. The DNA of the CDR3 is TGCGCCAGCAGCCAAGAGCGGAGCGCAGATACGCAGTATTTT.

In DNA, the CDR3 is TGTGCCAGCAGCTTAGACCAGGGGGACTACACCTTC. This encodes CASSLDQGDYTF. V is TRBV7-6 and J is TRBJ1-2; TRBD1 matches at 7 bases. The germline V gene has CDR1 SGHVS and CDR2 FNYEAQ. The CDR3 length is 12 residues. J was trimmed by 10 bases and V by 1 base; bases with no gene match: 3.